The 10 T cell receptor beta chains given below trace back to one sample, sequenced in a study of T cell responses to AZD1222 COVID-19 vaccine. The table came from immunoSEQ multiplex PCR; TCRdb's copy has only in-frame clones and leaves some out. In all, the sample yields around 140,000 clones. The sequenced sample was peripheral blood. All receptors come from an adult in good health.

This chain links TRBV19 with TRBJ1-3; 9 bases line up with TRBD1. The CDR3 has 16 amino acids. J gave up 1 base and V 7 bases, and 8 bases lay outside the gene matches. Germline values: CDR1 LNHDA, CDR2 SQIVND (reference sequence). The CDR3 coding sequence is TGTGCCAGTACCGATTGGGGGACAGGGTCTGGAAACACCATATATTTT. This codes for CASTDWGTGSGNTIYF.

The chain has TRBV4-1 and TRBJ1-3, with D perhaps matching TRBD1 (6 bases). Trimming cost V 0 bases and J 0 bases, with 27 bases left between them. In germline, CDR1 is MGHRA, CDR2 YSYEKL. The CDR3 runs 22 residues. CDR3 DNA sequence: TGCGCCAGCAGCCAAGACCCCCCGGACAGACAAAACCCACTAAGCTCTGGAAACACCATATATTTT. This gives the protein CASSQDPPDRQNPLSSGNTIYF.

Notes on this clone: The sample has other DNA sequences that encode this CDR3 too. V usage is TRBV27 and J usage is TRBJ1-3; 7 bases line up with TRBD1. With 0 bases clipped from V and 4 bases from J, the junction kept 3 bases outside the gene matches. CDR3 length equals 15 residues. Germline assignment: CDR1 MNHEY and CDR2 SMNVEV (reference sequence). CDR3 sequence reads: CASSLSGTVGNTIYF. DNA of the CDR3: TGTGCCAGCAGTTTATCAGGGACAGTCGGAAACACCATATATTTT.

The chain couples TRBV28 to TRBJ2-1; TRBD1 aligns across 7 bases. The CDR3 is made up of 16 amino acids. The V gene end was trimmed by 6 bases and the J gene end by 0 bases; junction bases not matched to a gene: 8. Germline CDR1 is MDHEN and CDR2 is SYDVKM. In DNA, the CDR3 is TGTGCCAGCAGCACCGGGACAGTCCCCTCCTACAATGAGCAGTTCTTC. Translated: CASSTGTVPSYNEQFF.

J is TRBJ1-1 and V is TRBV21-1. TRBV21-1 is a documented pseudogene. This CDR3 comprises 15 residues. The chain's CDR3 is CASSKEGPQNTEAFF. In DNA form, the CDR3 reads TGTGCCAGCAGCAAAGAGGGCCCGCAGAACACTGAAGCTTTCTTT.

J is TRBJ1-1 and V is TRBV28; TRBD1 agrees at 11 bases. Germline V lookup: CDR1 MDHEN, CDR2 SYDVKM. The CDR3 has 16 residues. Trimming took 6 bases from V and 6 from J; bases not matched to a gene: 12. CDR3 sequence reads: CASRPSPGTGGAEAFF. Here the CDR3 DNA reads TGTGCCAGCAGACCCTCGCCCGGGACAGGGGGGGCTGAAGCTTTCTTT.

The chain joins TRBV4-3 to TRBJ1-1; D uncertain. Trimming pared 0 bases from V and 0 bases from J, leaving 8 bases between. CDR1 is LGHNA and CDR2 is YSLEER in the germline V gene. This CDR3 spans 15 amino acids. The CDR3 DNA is TGCGCCAGCAGCCAAGATTCAGGCATGAACACTGAAGCTTTCTTT. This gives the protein CASSQDSGMNTEAFF.

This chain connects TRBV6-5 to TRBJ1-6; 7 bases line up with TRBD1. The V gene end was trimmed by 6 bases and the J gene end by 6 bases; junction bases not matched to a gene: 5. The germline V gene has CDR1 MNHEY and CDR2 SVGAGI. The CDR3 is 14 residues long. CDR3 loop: CASSRDSFNSPLHF. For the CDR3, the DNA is TGTGCCAGCAGCCGGGACAGCTTTAATTCACCCCTCCACTTT.

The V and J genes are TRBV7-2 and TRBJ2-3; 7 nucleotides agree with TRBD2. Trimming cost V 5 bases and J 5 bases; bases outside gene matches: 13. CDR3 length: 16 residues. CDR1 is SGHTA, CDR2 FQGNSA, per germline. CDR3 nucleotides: TGTGCCAGCAGCCCCGCCGGGACCTCGGGGGGAGATACGCAGTATTTT. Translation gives CASSPAGTSGGDTQYF. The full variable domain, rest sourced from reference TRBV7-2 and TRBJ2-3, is GAGVSQSPSNKVTEKGKDVELRCDPISGHTALYWYRQSLGQGLEFLIYFQGNSAPDKSGLPSDRFSAERTGGSVSTLTIQRTQQEDSAVYLCASSPAGTSGGDTQYFGPGTRLTVL.

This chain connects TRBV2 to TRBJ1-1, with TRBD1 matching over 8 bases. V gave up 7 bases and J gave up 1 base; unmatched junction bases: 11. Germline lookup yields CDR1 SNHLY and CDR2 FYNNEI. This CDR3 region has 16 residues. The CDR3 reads CASIWGQGAGNTEAFF. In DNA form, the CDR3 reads TGTGCCAGCATATGGGGGCAGGGGGCAGGGAACACTGAAGCTTTCTTT. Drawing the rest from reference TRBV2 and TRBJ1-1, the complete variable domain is EPEVTQTPSHQVTQMGQEVILRCVPISNHLYFYWYRQILGQKVEFLVSFYNNEISEKSEIFDDQFSVERPDGSNFTLKIRSTKLEDSAMYFCASIWGQGAGNTEAFFGQGTRLTVV.